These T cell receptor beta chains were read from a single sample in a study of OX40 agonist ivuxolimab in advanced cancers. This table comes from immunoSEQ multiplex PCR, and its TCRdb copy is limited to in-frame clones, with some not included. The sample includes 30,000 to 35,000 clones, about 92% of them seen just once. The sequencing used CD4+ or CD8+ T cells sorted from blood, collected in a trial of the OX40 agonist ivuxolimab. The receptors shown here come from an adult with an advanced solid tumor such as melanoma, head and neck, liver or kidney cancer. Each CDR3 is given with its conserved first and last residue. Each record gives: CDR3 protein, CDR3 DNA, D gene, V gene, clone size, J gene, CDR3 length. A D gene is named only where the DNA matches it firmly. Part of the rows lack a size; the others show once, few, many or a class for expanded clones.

CDR3: CAWGTGGTYEQYF; DNA: TGTGCCTGGGGGACAGGGGGTACCTACGAGCAGTACTTC; D: TRBD1; V: TRBV30; size: -; J: TRBJ2-7; length: 13
CDR3: CASSRTGTGSRRGYTF; DNA: TGCGCCAGCAGCCGTACCGGGACAGGTTCTAGAAGGGGCTACACCTTC; D: TRBD1; V: TRBV4-1; size: -; J: TRBJ1-2; length: 16
CDR3: CASSPPYRETQYF; DNA: TGTGCCAGCTCACCCCCCTATCGAGAGACCCAGTACTTC; D: -; V: TRBV18; size: -; J: TRBJ2-5; length: 13
CDR3: CASTLQAVRTGELFF; DNA: TGTGCCAGTACCCTCCAGGCGGTTCGCACCGGGGAGCTGTTTTTT; D: -; V: TRBV19; size: -; J: TRBJ2-2; length: 15
CDR3: CASSGGQGTTDTQYF; DNA: TGCGCCAGCAGTGGGGGACAGGGGACGACAGATACGCAGTATTTT; D: TRBD1; V: TRBV10-2; size: -; J: TRBJ2-3; length: 15
CDR3: CASSRVTGQETQYF; DNA: TGTGCCAGCAGCCGTGTGACAGGACAAGAGACCCAGTACTTC; D: -; V: TRBV7-8; size: -; J: TRBJ2-5; length: 14
CDR3: CTTHRGTGELFF; DNA: TGTACTACCCACAGGGGAACCGGGGAGCTGTTTTTT; D: TRBD1; V: TRBV6-6; size: -; J: TRBJ2-2; length: 12
CDR3: CASSPIGAPYGYTF; DNA: TGTGCCAGCAGCCCCATCGGGGCCCCCTATGGCTACACCTTC; D: -; V: TRBV27; size: once; J: TRBJ1-2; length: 14
CDR3: CASSVQQTDGYTF; DNA: TGTGCCAGTAGTGTACAGCAAACCGATGGCTACACCTTC; D: -; V: TRBV19; size: -; J: TRBJ1-2; length: 13
CDR3: CASSSGQGSVEAFF; DNA: TGTGCCAGCAGCTCAGGACAGGGATCGGTTGAAGCTTTCTTT; D: TRBD1; V: TRBV7-9; size: -; J: TRBJ1-1; length: 14
CDR3: CATSRDFSTGIYGYTF; DNA: TGTGCCACCAGCAGAGATTTTTCAACAGGGATCTATGGCTACACCTTC; D: -; V: TRBV15; size: -; J: TRBJ1-2; length: 16
CDR3: CASSFLSGKSYEQYF; DNA: TGTGCCAGCAGTTTCCTGAGCGGGAAGTCCTACGAGCAGTACTTC; D: TRBD2; V: TRBV27; size: -; J: TRBJ2-7; length: 15
CDR3: CAIRRGSYEQYF; DNA: TGTGCCATCAGGAGGGGTTCCTACGAGCAGTACTTC; D: -; V: TRBV10-3; size: -; J: TRBJ2-7; length: 12
CDR3: CASSIVTASGNTIYF; DNA: TGTGCCAGTAGTATAGTGACAGCGTCTGGAAACACCATATATTTT; D: -; V: TRBV19; size: -; J: TRBJ1-3; length: 15
CDR3: CASSSYRDATYEQYF; DNA: TGTGCCAGCAGTTCCTACCGGGACGCCACCTACGAGCAGTACTTC; D: -; V: TRBV28; size: -; J: TRBJ2-7; length: 15
CDR3: CASSLDSNQPQHF; DNA: TGTGCCAGCAGCTTGGATAGCAATCAGCCCCAGCATTTT; D: -; V: TRBV5-5; size: -; J: TRBJ1-5; length: 13
CDR3: CASSLAQGSGANVLTF; DNA: TGTGCCAGTAGTTTGGCTCAGGGGTCGGGGGCCAACGTCCTGACTTTC; D: -; V: TRBV19; size: -; J: TRBJ2-6; length: 16
CDR3: CASSPGWGRDTEAFF; DNA: TGTGCCAGCTCACCGGGGTGGGGAAGGGACACTGAAGCTTTCTTT; D: -; V: TRBV18; size: -; J: TRBJ1-1; length: 15
CDR3: CASSVTWGDYEQYF; DNA: TGTGCCAGCAGCGTAACATGGGGGGACTACGAGCAGTACTTC; D: -; V: TRBV9; size: -; J: TRBJ2-7; length: 14
CDR3: CASSTRTAWRGYGYTF; DNA: TGTGCCAGCAGCACGCGGACAGCATGGAGAGGCTATGGCTACACCTTC; D: -; V: TRBV7-9; size: -; J: TRBJ1-2; length: 16
CDR3: CAIRTDLAYEQYF; DNA: TGTGCCATCAGGACGGACCTTGCCTACGAGCAGTACTTC; D: -; V: TRBV10-3; size: -; J: TRBJ2-7; length: 13
CDR3: CASSLVDRPQHF; DNA: TGTGCCAGCAGTTTGGTGGACAGGCCCCAGCATTTT; D: -; V: TRBV28; size: -; J: TRBJ1-5; length: 12
CDR3: CASSPEIQETQYF; DNA: TGTGCCAGCAGCCCCGAGATCCAAGAGACCCAGTACTTC; D: -; V: TRBV7-3; size: -; J: TRBJ2-5; length: 13
CDR3: CASSESPGAVDTQYF; DNA: TGTGCCAGCAGTGAATCCCCAGGGGCAGTAGATACGCAGTATTTT; D: -; V: TRBV2; size: -; J: TRBJ2-3; length: 15